This T cell receptor beta chain was retrieved from a study of blood T cells in healthy people across ages. Findings and limits, study-wide: When set beside aged donors, long-lived donors presented more naive CD4+ cells and higher diversity.

Individuals who donated were healthy Caucasians from Russia aged roughly 6 to 95. Isolated PBMCs totaled at least 6 million in each sample. A word on this clonotype: Its target is unknown.

The second PCR ran about 6 to 12 cycles with a sample-barcoded 5' primer and J-beta primers. A template-switch adaptor containing 12 random nucleotides labeled each cDNA molecule. A single record per CDR3 protein comes from TCRdb applying MiXCR to the 5' RACE reads. The profile shows 550,000 to 750,000 distinct CDR3 sequences, around 20% of them singletons. This CDR3 contains 14 residues. V lost 5 bases and J lost 2, with 9 bases in between. Germline CDR1 reads SGHTA; CDR2 reads FQGTGA. The sequenced sample was blood. This clonotype was sampled from an older man in good health. The genes are TRBV7-3 and TRBJ2-2; D is uncertain. CDR3 nucleotides: TGTGCCAGCAGCCTCACCTCCAACACCGGGGAGCTGTTTTTT. Its translation is CASSLTSNTGELFF.